One and the same sample provided the 28 T cell receptor beta chains below, sequenced in a study of lymphopenia after photon versus proton radiotherapy. TCRdb's copy holds only in-frame clones and misses some; the assay was immunoSEQ multiplex PCR. This sample has 65,000 to 75,000 clones; around 87% occur once, and the top ten carry about 10%. The input for sequencing was peripheral blood, taken from a patient treated with proton-based radiotherapy. The origin of the receptors is a man older than 75 with esophageal cancer.

The V call is TRBV2, the J call TRBJ2-2; D not certain. Germline lookup yields CDR1 SNHLY and CDR2 FYNNEI. There are 15 residues in the CDR3. V gave up 1 base and J gave up 6 bases, with 12 bases separating them. The CDR3 DNA sequence: TGTGCCAGCAGTGAAGGGAAACCGATACCCGGGGAGCTGTTTTTT. The encoded protein is CASSEGKPIPGELFF.

The V and J genes are TRBV27 and TRBJ2-7; 7 bases align to TRBD2. Germline V gene sequence: CDR1 MNHEY, CDR2 SMNVEV (reference sequence). J was trimmed by 4 bases and V by 4 bases; bases with no gene match: 7. The CDR3 contains 14 residues. The CDR3 bases are TGTGCCAGCAGTTGGGGCGGGAGTGCTTACGAGCAGTACTTC. This translates into CASSWGGSAYEQYF.

This clone was counted between two and nine times. The CDR3 DNA is TGTGCCAGCAGGGAGACAGGGGGCTTGGGAACCGGGGAGCTGTTTTTT. Translating gives CASRETGGLGTGELFF. The chain recombines TRBV2 with TRBJ2-2; 10 nucleotides agree with TRBD1. The CDR3 runs 16 residues. The trim removed 6 bases at V and 5 bases at J, leaving 9 bases unmatched. Germline-derived CDR1 and CDR2 are SNHLY and FYNNEI.

J is TRBJ1-6 and V is TRBV19; 7 nucleotides agree with TRBD1. Per the germline V gene, CDR1 is LNHDA and CDR2 is SQIVND (reference sequence). The V segment lost 3 bases and the J segment 9 bases; nucleotides outside the gene matches: 5. The CDR3 totals 14 residues. CDR3 DNA: TGTGCCAGTAGTATGATACAGGGGTCTTCACCCCTCCACTTT. Residues: CASSMIQGSSPLHF. Looking up the rest from reference TRBV19 and TRBJ1-6 gives the full variable domain: DGGITQSPKYLFRKEGQNVTLSCEQNLNHDAMYWYRQDPGQGLRLIYYSQIVNDFQKGDIAEGYSVSREKKESFPLTVTSAQKNPTAFYLCASSMIQGSSPLHFGNGTRLTVT.

This chain joins TRBV15 and TRBJ2-5; perhaps TRBD2 as D (5 bases). The CDR3 covers 15 residues. With 1 base removed from V and 1 base from J, the gap between germline ends came to 10 bases. CDR1 is LNHNV and CDR2 is YYDKDF in the germline V gene (reference sequence). This CDR3 is CATSRGEQPQETQYF. The CDR3 coding sequence is TGTGCCACCAGCAGAGGGGAGCAACCCCAAGAGACCCAGTACTTC. Filled out from reference TRBV15 and TRBJ2-5, the complete variable domain reads DAMVIQNPRYQVTQFGKPVTLSCSQTLNHNVMYWYQQKSSQAPKLLFHYYDKDFNNEADTPDNFQSRRPNTSFCFLDIRSPGLGDTAMYLCATSRGEQPQETQYFGPGTRLLVL.

The chain couples TRBV25-1 to TRBJ2-7; 11 bases are shared with TRBD1. Germline loops: CDR1 MGHDK, CDR2 SYGVNS. Trimming took 4 bases from V and 7 from J; bases not matched to a gene: 6. The CDR3 sequence is 14 residues long. CDR3 DNA: TGTGCCAGCAGTGTCGGACAGGGGGCCGGGGAGCAGTACTTC. Translating it yields CASSVGQGAGEQYF.

This chain connects TRBV27 to TRBJ2-5; D is possibly TRBD1 (6 bases). Germline V gene data show CDR1 as MNHEY and CDR2 as SMNVEV (reference sequence). The CDR3 is made up of 13 amino acids. V was trimmed by 2 bases and J by 3 bases, leaving 7 bases between them. The CDR3 DNA reads as TGTGCCAGCAGTTTAGGGGGCAAAGAGACCCAGTACTTC. This translates into CASSLGGKETQYF.

This chain uses TRBV19 with TRBJ2-5; 12 nucleotides line up with TRBD2. J gave up 0 bases and V 4 bases, and 3 bases lay outside the gene matches. CDR3 size: 16 residues. Germline V CDR1 and CDR2: LNHDA, SQIVND (reference sequence). CDR3: CASSRTSGTYQETQYF. CDR3 in DNA: TGTGCCAGTAGTAGGACTAGCGGGACTTACCAAGAGACCCAGTACTTC.

This clone has a handful of counts. The chain uses TRBV19 and TRBJ1-3; D uncertain. This CDR3 is 11 amino acids long. V was clipped by 7 bases and J by 9 bases, with 10 bases between them. The germline V gene encodes CDR1 LNHDA and CDR2 SQIVND (reference sequence). As DNA, the CDR3 is TGTGCCAGTAATTGGGGTGGCACCATATATTTT. Its protein product is CASNWGGTIYF.

This chain connects TRBV12-5 to TRBJ1-3; unclear D gene. CDR1 is LGHNT, CDR2 FRNRAP, per germline. Trimming cost V 1 base and J 0 bases, with 4 bases left between them. The CDR3 consists of 14 residues. The CDR3 bases are TGTGCTAGTGGTTTGGGTGTCTCTGGAAACACCATATATTTT. Translation gives CASGLGVSGNTIYF.

This rearrangement joins TRBV9 to TRBJ1-3; D call uncertain. The CDR3 covers 16 residues. The germline V gene encodes CDR1 SGDLS and CDR2 YYNGEE. Trimming pared 1 base from V and 2 bases from J, leaving 13 bases between. The CDR3 bases are TGTGCCAGCAGCGTAATCCCGGGGTTCACTGGAAACACCATATATTTT. Protein sequence: CASSVIPGFTGNTIYF.

This clone was detected only once. J is TRBJ1-1 and V is TRBV5-1; TRBD1 matches 12 bases. Germline V gene sequence: CDR1 SGHRS, CDR2 YFSETQ. This CDR3 spans 16 amino acids. Losses at the gene ends were 0 bases for V and 6 bases for J; bases not matched to a gene: 6. As DNA, the CDR3 is TGCGCCAGCAGCTTGGAAGGGACAGGGGGCTTCGCTGAAGCTTTCTTT. It is translated as CASSLEGTGGFAEAFF. The whole variable domain, filled in from reference TRBV5-1 and TRBJ1-1, reads KAGVTQTPRYLIKTRGQQVTLSCSPISGHRSVSWYQQTPGQGLQFLFEYFSETQRNKGNFPGRFSGRQFSNSRSEMNVSTLELGDSALYLCASSLEGTGGFAEAFFGQGTRLTVV.

DNA of the CDR3: TGTGCCAGCAGTCGCGGACAGCGCACCTCCTACAATGAGCAGTTCTTC. Translation: CASSRGQRTSYNEQFF. This rearrangement joins TRBV11-2 to TRBJ2-1; weak D call: TRBD1 (6 bases). Trimming shortened V by 6 bases and J by 0 bases, and 15 bases separated the two germline ends. The CDR3 is 16 residues long. Germline values: CDR1 SGHAT, CDR2 FQNNGV. Combining the CDR3 with reference TRBV11-2 and TRBJ2-1 gives the whole variable domain EAGVAQSPRYKIIEKRQSVAFWCNPISGHATLYWYQQILGQGPKLLIQFQNNGVVDDSQLPKDRFSAERLKGVDSTLKIQPAKLEDSAVYLCASSRGQRTSYNEQFFGPGTRLTVL.

V and J are TRBV7-9 and TRBJ2-7; 9 nucleotides line up with TRBD2. After removal of 4 bases from V and 4 bases from J, the junction contained 2 bases not matched to a gene. The V gene's germline CDR1 is SEHNR and CDR2 FQNEAQ (reference sequence). The length of the CDR3 is 13 residues. The CDR3 loop is CASSSTSGYEQYF. For the CDR3, the DNA is TGTGCCAGCAGCTCGACTAGCGGATACGAGCAGTACTTC.

Worth noting for this clone: At one end, the junction sequence differs from germline, possibly due to a read error. V gene TRBV5-5 combines with J gene TRBJ1-2; 8 bases map to TRBD1. Germline V gene data show CDR1 as SGHKS and CDR2 as YYEKEE (reference sequence). CDR3 length equals 14 residues. The DNA of the CDR3 is TGTGCCAGCAGCCCGCAGGGGGCTAATTATGGCTACACCTTC. Its translation is CASSPQGANYGYTF.

This clone showed up just once. The V and J genes are TRBV5-4 and TRBJ2-1, with 8 bases lining up with TRBD2. There are 13 residues in the CDR3. The ends lost 4 bases at V and 9 bases at J; junction bases unmatched: 6. Germline assignment: CDR1 SGHNT and CDR2 YYREEE (reference sequence). CDR3 loop: CASSRGLVSEQFF. The CDR3 DNA is TGTGCCAGCAGCCGGGGACTAGTGAGTGAGCAGTTCTTC.

The rearrangement uses TRBV7-2 and TRBJ2-7; a possible D gene is TRBD1 (5 bases). This CDR3 spans 15 amino acids. Trimming left V 1 base short and J 3 bases short, with 13 bases between. Germline lookup yields CDR1 SGHTA and CDR2 FQGNSA. CDR3 loop: CASSLVGRVDYEQYF. The CDR3 region has the DNA TGTGCCAGCAGCTTAGTGGGCAGGGTGGACTACGAGCAGTACTTC. Variable domain in full (rest from reference TRBV7-2 and TRBJ2-7): GAGVSQSPSNKVTEKGKDVELRCDPISGHTALYWYRQSLGQGLEFLIYFQGNSAPDKSGLPSDRFSAERTGGSVSTLTIQRTQQEDSAVYLCASSLVGRVDYEQYFGPGTRLTVT.

The chain combines TRBV2 with TRBJ1-1, with no clear D. Germline CDR1 reads SNHLY; CDR2 reads FYNNEI. The V and J ends lost 7 bases and 0 bases respectively, with 12 bases between them. The length of the CDR3 is 14 residues. CDR3 in DNA: TGTGCCAGCATTCCAGATAGGGTGAACACTGAAGCTTTCTTT. Its protein product is CASIPDRVNTEAFF. Full variable domain (missing parts from reference TRBV2 and TRBJ1-1): EPEVTQTPSHQVTQMGQEVILRCVPISNHLYFYWYRQILGQKVEFLVSFYNNEISEKSEIFDDQFSVERPDGSNFTLKIRSTKLEDSAMYFCASIPDRVNTEAFFGQGTRLTVV.

The CDR3 sequence: CASSLDPRVEWRNEKLFF. The CDR3 region has the DNA TGTGCCAGCAGCTTGGACCCCAGAGTGGAGTGGAGAAATGAAAAACTGTTTTTT. The chain recombines TRBV5-6 with TRBJ1-4; D remains ambiguous. Trimming took off 0 bases at V and 5 bases at J, with 20 bases between the two ends. CDR3 size: 18 residues. CDR1 and CDR2 from the germline V gene are SGHDT and YYEEEE.

This chain joins TRBV19 and TRBJ1-6, with TRBD1 as a possible D gene (6 bases). There are 14 residues in the CDR3. Germline V gene data show CDR1 as LNHDA and CDR2 as SQIVND (reference sequence). V dropped 3 bases and J dropped 7 bases, with 10 bases sitting between them. The CDR3 region is CASSIMGTNSPLHF. CDR3 DNA: TGTGCCAGTAGTATTATGGGGACAAATTCACCCCTCCACTTT.

The chain has TRBV5-1 and TRBJ1-1, with TRBD1 matching over 9 bases. The CDR3 sequence is 15 residues long. Unmatched junction bases numbered 12, after V lost 5 bases and J lost 7 bases. The germline CDR1 and CDR2 sequences are SGHRS and YFSETQ. CDR3 DNA: TGCGCCAGCAGTGTAACCGGGACAGGGAACCATGAAGCTTTCTTT. This sequence encodes CASSVTGTGNHEAFF.

CDR3 sequence (DNA): TGTGCCATTAACAAGTTTTTCACGGGGGAGGGTGAGCAGTTCTTC. Translating gives CAINKFFTGEGEQFF. This chain links TRBV10-3 with TRBJ2-1; the match to TRBD2 covers 7 bases. Germline V gives CDR1 ENHRY, CDR2 SYGVKD. CDR3 length equals 15 residues. V shed 9 bases, J shed 9 bases, and the junction held 17 bases outside the gene matches.

The chain couples TRBV7-2 to TRBJ1-6; TRBD1 is a possible D gene (6 bases). CDR3 length: 15 amino acids. Germline V lookup: CDR1 SGHTA, CDR2 FQGNSA. V lost 5 bases, J lost 16 bases, and 24 bases lay in between. The CDR3 sequence: CASSPGGRGIDGLHF. The CDR3 region has the DNA TGTGCCAGCAGCCCGGGGGGTAGGGGGATAGACGGGCTCCACTTT.

The chain has TRBV27 and TRBJ2-1, with D unresolved. The CDR3 contains 15 residues. Germline V gene sequence: CDR1 MNHEY, CDR2 SMNVEV (reference sequence). Trimming removed 0 bases at V and 7 bases at J, with 13 bases between. The CDR3 sequence is CASSLSAPLGNEQFF. The CDR3 nucleotides are TGTGCCAGCAGTTTATCGGCCCCCTTGGGGAATGAGCAGTTCTTC.

The genes are TRBV7-6 and TRBJ1-4, with 8 bases matching TRBD1. The CDR3 is 12 residues long. The V gene's germline CDR1 is SGHVS and CDR2 FNYEAQ. Germline trimming cut 5 bases from V and 10 bases from J; bases unmatched to any gene: 3. CDR3 DNA: TGTGCCAGCAGCCCGGACAGGGTAAAACTGTTTTTT. This gives the protein CASSPDRVKLFF.

The rearrangement uses TRBV19 and TRBJ1-1; perhaps TRBD1 as D (6 bases). CDR1 and CDR2 from the germline V gene are LNHDA and SQIVND (reference sequence). CDR3 length: 12 amino acids. Trimming took 8 bases from V and 3 from J, leaving 10 bases between them. CDR3 sequence (DNA): TGTGCCAGTGAGGACAGAGACACTGAAGCTTTCTTT. Its translation: CASEDRDTEAFF.

This clone appeared once. The rearrangement joins TRBV7-9 to TRBJ1-4, with D unresolved. The CDR3 is made up of 17 amino acids. Germline V gene lookup returns CDR1 SEHNR and CDR2 FQNEAQ (reference sequence). Deletions cut 2 bases from V and 0 bases from J, with 13 bases between. Here the CDR3 reads CASSLPSTAATNEKLFF. CDR3 sequence (DNA): TGTGCCAGCAGCTTACCGTCCACAGCTGCAACTAATGAAAAACTGTTTTTT.

The CDR3 DNA sequence: TGTGCCTGGAGCCATAAAGGCGGGGGAATGTCCTACGAGCAGTACTTC. Translated: CAWSHKGGGMSYEQYF. The V and J genes are TRBV30 and TRBJ2-7; 7 positions agree with TRBD2. Germline V lookup: CDR1 GTSNPN, CDR2 SVGIG (reference sequence). V shed 3 bases and J 1 base; nucleotides not matched to a gene: 12. The CDR3 contains 16 residues.